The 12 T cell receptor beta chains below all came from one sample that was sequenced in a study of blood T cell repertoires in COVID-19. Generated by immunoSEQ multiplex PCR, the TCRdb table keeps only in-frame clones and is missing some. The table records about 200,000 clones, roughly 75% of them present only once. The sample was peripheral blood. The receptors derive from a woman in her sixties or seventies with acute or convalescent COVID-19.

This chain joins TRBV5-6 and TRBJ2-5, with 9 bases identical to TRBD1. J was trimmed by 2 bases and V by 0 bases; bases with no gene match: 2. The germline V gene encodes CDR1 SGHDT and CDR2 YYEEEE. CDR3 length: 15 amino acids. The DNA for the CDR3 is TGTGCCAGCAGCTTGGGACAGGGGGGGCAAGAGACCCAGTACTTC. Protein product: CASSLGQGGQETQYF. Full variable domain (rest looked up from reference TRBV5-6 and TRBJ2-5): DAGVTQSPTHLIKTRGQQVTLRCSPKSGHDTVSWYQQALGQGPQFIFQYYEEEERQRGNFPDRFSGHQFPNYSSELNVNALLLGDSALYLCASSLGQGGQETQYFGPGTRLLVL.

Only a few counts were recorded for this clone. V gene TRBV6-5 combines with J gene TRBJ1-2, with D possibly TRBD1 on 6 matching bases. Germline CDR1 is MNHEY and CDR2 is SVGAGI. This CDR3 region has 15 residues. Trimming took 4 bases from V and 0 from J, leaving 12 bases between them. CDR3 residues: CASSLQGQANYGYTF. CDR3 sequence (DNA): TGTGCCAGCAGTTTACAGGGTCAAGCTAACTATGGCTACACCTTC.

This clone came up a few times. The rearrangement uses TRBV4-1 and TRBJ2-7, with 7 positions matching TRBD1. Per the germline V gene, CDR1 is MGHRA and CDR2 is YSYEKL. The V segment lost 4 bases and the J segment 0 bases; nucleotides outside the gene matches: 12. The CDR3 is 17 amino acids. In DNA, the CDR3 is TGCGCCAGCAGCCGCAACCGGGACAGCTTGAGCTCCTACGAGCAGTACTTC. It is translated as CASSRNRDSLSSYEQYF.

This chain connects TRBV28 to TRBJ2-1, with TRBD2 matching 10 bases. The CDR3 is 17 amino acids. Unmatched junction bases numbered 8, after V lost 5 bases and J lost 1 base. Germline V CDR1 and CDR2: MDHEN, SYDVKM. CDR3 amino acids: CASSPTTGLASYNEQFF. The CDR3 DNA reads TGTGCCAGCAGTCCCACAACGGGACTAGCGTCCTACAATGAGCAGTTCTTC. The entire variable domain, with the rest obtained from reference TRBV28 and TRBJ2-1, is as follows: DVKVTQSSRYLVKRTGEKVFLECVQDMDHENMFWYRQDPGLGLRLIYFSYDVKMKEKGDIPEGYSVSREKKERFSLILESASTNQTSMYLCASSPTTGLASYNEQFFGPGTRLTVL.

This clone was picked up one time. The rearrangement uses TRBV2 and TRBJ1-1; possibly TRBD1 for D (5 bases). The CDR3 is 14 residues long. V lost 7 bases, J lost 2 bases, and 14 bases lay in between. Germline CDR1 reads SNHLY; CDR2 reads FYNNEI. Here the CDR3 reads CASNRGQQNTEAFF. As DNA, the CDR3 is TGTGCCAGCAATAGAGGACAACAAAACACTGAAGCTTTCTTT.

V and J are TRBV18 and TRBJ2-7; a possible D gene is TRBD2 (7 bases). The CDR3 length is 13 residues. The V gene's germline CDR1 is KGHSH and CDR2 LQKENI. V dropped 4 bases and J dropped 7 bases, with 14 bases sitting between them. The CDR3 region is CASSLPGGQEQYF. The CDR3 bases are TGTGCCAGCTCACTCCCCGGGGGGCAAGAGCAGTACTTC. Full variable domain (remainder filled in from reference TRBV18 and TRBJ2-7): NAGVMQNPRHLVRRRGQEARLRCSPMKGHSHVYWYRQLPEEGLKFMVYLQKENIIDESGMPKERFSAEFPKEGPSILRIQQVVRGDSAAYFCASSLPGGQEQYFGPGTRLTVT.

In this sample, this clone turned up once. CDR3: CASTDEQGNRGYGYTF. The CDR3 DNA reads TGTGCCAGCACCGACGAACAGGGGAATAGGGGGTATGGCTACACCTTC. The genes are TRBV28 and TRBJ1-2; the match to TRBD1 covers 7 bases. The CDR3 spans 16 residues. Germline CDR1 is MDHEN and CDR2 is SYDVKM. Losses at the gene ends were 7 bases for V and 5 bases for J; bases not matched to a gene: 16.

The chain's CDR3 is CARSSYLTGAAMNTEAFF. The DNA of the CDR3 is TGTGCCAGAAGCTCCTACCTGACAGGGGCGGCCATGAACACTGAAGCTTTCTTT. The rearrangement joins TRBV7-5 to TRBJ1-1; the DNA was not used to check the table's D call, TRBD1. TRBV7-5 is classified as a pseudogene. The CDR3 runs 18 residues.

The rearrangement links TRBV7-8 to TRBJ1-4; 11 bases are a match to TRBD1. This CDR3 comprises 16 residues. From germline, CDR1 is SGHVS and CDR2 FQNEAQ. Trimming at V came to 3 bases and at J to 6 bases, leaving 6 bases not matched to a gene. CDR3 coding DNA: TGTGCCAGCAGCTTGGGACAGGGGGTTTACGATGAAAAACTGTTTTTT. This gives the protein CASSLGQGVYDEKLFF.

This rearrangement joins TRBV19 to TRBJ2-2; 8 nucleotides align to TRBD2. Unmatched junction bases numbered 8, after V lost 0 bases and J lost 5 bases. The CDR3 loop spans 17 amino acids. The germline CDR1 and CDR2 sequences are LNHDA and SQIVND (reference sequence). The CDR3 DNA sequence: TGTGCCAGTAGTATAGATTCCGGGACTAGGGGAACCGGGGAGCTGTTTTTT. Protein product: CASSIDSGTRGTGELFF.

The CDR3 DNA follows: TGTGCCATCAGTGTTACCGGGACAGGGGTTACCGGGGAGCTGTTTTTT. Translated, it gives CAISVTGTGVTGELFF. V usage is TRBV10-3 and J usage is TRBJ2-2, with TRBD1 matching over 10 bases. Losses at the gene ends were 4 bases for V and 5 bases for J; bases not matched to a gene: 7. Germline V lookup: CDR1 ENHRY, CDR2 SYGVKD. The CDR3 is 16 residues long.

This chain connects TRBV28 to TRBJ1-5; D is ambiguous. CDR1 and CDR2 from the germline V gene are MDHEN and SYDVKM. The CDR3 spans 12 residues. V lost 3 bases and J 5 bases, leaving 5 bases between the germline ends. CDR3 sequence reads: CASSFSDQPQHF. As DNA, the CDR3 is TGTGCCAGCAGTTTCTCGGATCAGCCCCAGCATTTT.